Each of the 29 T cell receptor beta chains below was sequenced from the same sample in a study of blood T cell repertoires in COVID-19. Sequencing used immunoSEQ multiplex PCR; TCRdb keeps in-frame clones, though not all of them. The data show roughly 40,000 clones, approximately 86% seen once. The specimen was peripheral blood. These receptors all stem from a man aged 65 to 85 with acute or convalescent COVID-19.

The V and J genes are TRBV28 and TRBJ2-5, with D perhaps matching TRBD2 (6 bases). Trimming removed 3 bases at V and 4 bases at J, with 15 bases between. The length of the CDR3 is 15 residues. The germline V gene encodes CDR1 MDHEN and CDR2 SYDVKM. The CDR3 nucleotides are TGTGCCAGCAGTTTGAGAGGGAGGCCTGTAGAGACCCAGTACTTC. Its translation: CASSLRGRPVETQYF.

The chain uses TRBV5-4 and TRBJ2-3; no reliable D call. The CDR3 contains 13 residues. Germline assignment: CDR1 SGHNT and CDR2 YYREEE (reference sequence). Between the trimmed V and J ends, which lost 4 bases and 2 bases, there was a span of 8 bases. CDR3 region: CASSLFITDTQYF. The CDR3 DNA is TGTGCCAGCAGCCTTTTTATCACAGATACGCAGTATTTT.

The rearrangement uses TRBV10-3 and TRBJ2-5, with D perhaps matching TRBD2 (6 bases). The V and J ends lost 5 bases and 3 bases respectively, with 13 bases between them. Per the germline V gene, CDR1 is ENHRY and CDR2 is SYGVKD. This CDR3 has 14 residues. CDR3 DNA: TGTGCCATCAGTAAGAAAAGGGAGGAAGAGACCCAGTACTTC. It specifies CAISKKREEETQYF.

The V call is TRBV28, the J call TRBJ1-3, with D tentatively TRBD1 (5 bases). V lost 6 bases, J lost 4 bases, and 19 bases lay in between. The CDR3 contains 16 residues. The germline V gene encodes CDR1 MDHEN and CDR2 SYDVKM. The CDR3 reads CASSPLSQGTGNTIYF. CDR3 coding DNA: TGTGCCAGCAGCCCCCTTAGTCAGGGAACCGGAAACACCATATATTTT.

This clone was counted only a few times. V gene TRBV9 combines with J gene TRBJ2-7; D might be TRBD2 (5 bases). Trimming left V 0 bases short and J 3 bases short, with 13 bases between. The CDR3 loop spans 15 amino acids. The germline CDR1 and CDR2 sequences are SGDLS and YYNGEE. The DNA for the CDR3 is TGTGCCAGCAGCGTAGGTCCACTAGACATCTACGAGCAGTACTTC. This codes for CASSVGPLDIYEQYF.

The V call is TRBV7-9, the J call TRBJ1-1, with 10 bases matching TRBD1. V lost 5 bases, J lost 1 base, and 13 bases stayed unmatched. Germline CDR1 and CDR2: SEHNR and FQNEAQ (reference sequence). There are 18 residues in the CDR3. CDR3 sequence reads: CASSHTRDRGGGNTEAFF. As DNA, the CDR3 is TGTGCCAGCAGCCATACGAGGGACAGGGGTGGAGGGAACACTGAAGCTTTCTTT.

The genes are TRBV5-4 and TRBJ1-2; D remains ambiguous. CDR1 is SGHNT, CDR2 YYREEE, per germline (reference sequence). The CDR3 length is 14 residues. Trimming took off 5 bases at V and 0 bases at J, with 11 bases between the two ends. CDR3 region: CASSLSRTNYGYTF. As DNA, the CDR3 is TGTGCCAGCAGTCTCTCTAGGACTAACTATGGCTACACCTTC.

The chain couples TRBV5-1 to TRBJ1-2; no firm D call. The germline V gene has CDR1 SGHRS and CDR2 YFSETQ. This CDR3 comprises 15 residues. V was shortened by 5 bases and J by 7 bases, with 21 bases between the two germline ends. DNA of the CDR3: TGCGCCAGCAGTCCCGATGAGGGAGCATATATTGGCTACACCTTC. Its protein is CASSPDEGAYIGYTF. Full variable domain (missing parts from reference TRBV5-1 and TRBJ1-2): KAGVTQTPRYLIKTRGQQVTLSCSPISGHRSVSWYQQTPGQGLQFLFEYFSETQRNKGNFPGRFSGRQFSNSRSEMNVSTLELGDSALYLCASSPDEGAYIGYTFGSGTRLTVV.

This sequence joins TRBV6-6 and TRBJ2-1; D gene uncertain. In germline, CDR1 is MNHNY, CDR2 SVGAGI (reference sequence). With 2 bases removed from V and 8 bases from J, the gap between germline ends came to 13 bases. The CDR3 sequence is 14 residues long. The CDR3 DNA reads TGTGCCAGCAGTTACCTTCGCCAAAGCGATGAGCAGTTCTTC. This gives the protein CASSYLRQSDEQFF.

The chain joins TRBV30 to TRBJ1-1, with unresolved D. From germline, CDR1 is GTSNPN and CDR2 SVGIG (reference sequence). Trimming took 2 bases from V and 4 from J, leaving 11 bases between them. The CDR3 length is 13 residues. CDR3 in DNA: TGTGCCTGGAGTTTACGGGATTTCACTGAAGCTTTCTTT. This translates into CAWSLRDFTEAFF.

A word on this clone: This sample also contains other DNA sequences that code for the same CDR3. The genes are TRBV5-1 and TRBJ1-5; a weak D match, TRBD1 (6 bases). Trimming cost V 3 bases and J 6 bases, with 10 bases left between them. The CDR3 totals 13 residues. Germline values: CDR1 SGHRS, CDR2 YFSETQ. This CDR3 is CASSWEGGQPQHF. The CDR3, as DNA: TGCGCCAGCAGCTGGGAGGGGGGTCAGCCCCAGCATTTT. Variable domain in full (rest from reference TRBV5-1 and TRBJ1-5): KAGVTQTPRYLIKTRGQQVTLSCSPISGHRSVSWYQQTPGQGLQFLFEYFSETQRNKGNFPGRFSGRQFSNSRSEMNVSTLELGDSALYLCASSWEGGQPQHFGDGTRLSIL.

The CDR3 spells CASSEYGRDTEAFF. CDR3 coding DNA: TGTGCCAGCAGTGAATACGGGCGGGACACTGAAGCTTTCTTT. V usage is TRBV25-1 and J usage is TRBJ1-1; D is ambiguous. The CDR3 is 14 amino acids. V lost 0 bases, J lost 3 bases, and 8 bases lay in between. CDR1 and CDR2 from the germline V gene are MGHDK and SYGVNS.

This chain joins TRBV7-9 and TRBJ2-7; D is possibly TRBD2 (7 bases). Germline V gives CDR1 SEHNR, CDR2 FQNEAQ (reference sequence). Trimming left V 6 bases short and J 6 bases short, with 18 bases between. The CDR3 is 14 amino acids. The CDR3 sequence is CASRQDGGQSEQYF. The CDR3, as DNA: TGTGCCAGCAGACAGGACGGGGGGCAGAGCGAGCAGTACTTC. Complete variable domain (other parts from reference TRBV7-9 and TRBJ2-7): DTGVSQNPRHKITKRGQNVTFRCDPISEHNRLYWYRQTLGQGPEFLTYFQNEAQLEKSRLLSDRFSAERPKGSFSTLEIQRTEQGDSAMYLCASRQDGGQSEQYFGPGTRLTVT.

V is TRBV19 and J is TRBJ1-1, with 10 bases aligning to TRBD1. Germline V gene lookup returns CDR1 LNHDA and CDR2 SQIVND (reference sequence). The V and J ends lost 3 bases and 5 bases, in that order; junction bases with no gene match: 6. This CDR3 region has 15 residues. This CDR3 is CASSIFPGQGTEAFF. The CDR3 region has the DNA TGTGCCAGTAGTATTTTCCCGGGACAGGGGACTGAAGCTTTCTTT.

This chain links TRBV2 with TRBJ1-1; D possibly corresponds to TRBD1 (5 bases). Trimming removed 6 bases at V and 4 bases at J, with 21 bases between. Per germline, CDR1 SNHLY and CDR2 FYNNEI. CDR3 length equals 16 residues. The CDR3 region is CASRPPGETFGTEAFF. The CDR3 DNA follows: TGTGCCAGCAGGCCGCCGGGGGAAACGTTCGGCACTGAAGCTTTCTTT.

The chain links TRBV4-3 to TRBJ1-3; possibly TRBD1 for D (6 bases). Germline-derived CDR1 and CDR2 are LGHNA and YSLEER. The V gene lost 3 bases and the J gene lost 1 base, with 19 bases spanning the gap. This CDR3 region has 18 residues. The CDR3: CASSHTLDGRGSGNTIYF. For the CDR3, the DNA is TGCGCCAGCAGCCATACTCTAGACGGCAGGGGATCTGGAAACACCATATATTTT.

The chain combines TRBV12-5 with TRBJ2-3; 7 bases fit TRBD2. This CDR3 contains 16 residues. The V gene's germline CDR1 is LGHNT and CDR2 FRNRAP. The V segment lost 0 bases and the J segment 4 bases; nucleotides outside the gene matches: 7. CDR3 region: CASGLVMAGDADTQYF. CDR3 coding DNA: TGTGCTAGTGGTTTGGTAATGGCGGGAGATGCAGATACGCAGTATTTT.

The chain carries TRBV6-1 and TRBJ2-7, with 10 nucleotides matching TRBD1. The length of the CDR3 is 16 residues. With 4 bases clipped from V and 0 bases from J, the junction kept 6 bases outside the gene matches. Per the germline V gene, CDR1 is MNHNS and CDR2 is SASEGT. As DNA, the CDR3 is TGTGCCAGCAGTGTAGAGGGACAGGGGCGCTCCTACGAGCAGTACTTC. It specifies CASSVEGQGRSYEQYF.

J is TRBJ2-3 and V is TRBV10-3; 7 bases agree with TRBD2. J lost 4 bases, V lost 8 bases, and 6 bases had no gene match. This CDR3 has 13 residues. CDR1 and CDR2 from the germline V gene are ENHRY and SYGVKD. The CDR3 DNA reads TGTGCCATCCGGGACTACGAGGCAGATACGCAGTATTTT. Translated: CAIRDYEADTQYF.

The V gene is TRBV10-3, the J gene TRBJ2-3; D might be TRBD2 (6 bases). The germline CDR1 and CDR2 sequences are ENHRY and SYGVKD. V shed 4 bases and J shed 0 bases, with 11 bases lying between them. The CDR3 loop spans 15 amino acids. CDR3 DNA: TGTGCCATCAGTGGGAGCGGGCAAAGCACAGATACGCAGTATTTT. It encodes CAISGSGQSTDTQYF.

The chain's CDR3 is CASSALLDTIYF. The CDR3 DNA sequence: TGTGCCAGCAGCGCGTTACTAGACACCATATATTTT. The V and J genes are TRBV9 and TRBJ1-3, with D hard to call. The V and J ends lost 3 bases and 8 bases respectively, with 9 bases between them. This CDR3 has 12 amino acids. CDR1 and CDR2 from the germline V gene are SGDLS and YYNGEE.

The rearrangement links TRBV7-2 to TRBJ2-2, with 7 bases fitting TRBD1. J lost 1 base, V lost 5 bases, and 4 bases had no gene match. The CDR3 length is 15 residues. Per germline, CDR1 SGHTA and CDR2 FQGNSA. CDR3 region: CASSPDRRNTGELFF. The CDR3 nucleotides are TGTGCCAGCAGCCCGGACAGGAGGAACACCGGGGAGCTGTTTTTT.

The gene calls are TRBV7-2 and TRBJ2-3, with 13 nucleotides matching TRBD2. Germline values: CDR1 SGHTA, CDR2 FQGNSA. After removal of 7 bases from V and 5 bases from J, the junction contained 12 bases not matched to a gene. This CDR3 comprises 17 residues. For the CDR3, the DNA is TGTGCCAGCACCTTGGGCCCGGGACTAGCGGGGTTAGATACGCAGTATTTT. The encoded protein is CASTLGPGLAGLDTQYF.

The chain has TRBV28 and TRBJ1-5; D not resolved. The germline gives CDR1 MDHEN, CDR2 SYDVKM. CDR3 length: 12 residues. With 7 bases removed from V and 6 bases from J, the gap between germline ends came to 10 bases. CDR3 protein: CASNLVGQPQHF. DNA of the CDR3: TGTGCCAGCAACCTAGTAGGTCAGCCCCAGCATTTT.

The chain links TRBV5-1 to TRBJ1-2; no reliable D call. The CDR3 consists of 13 residues. Trimming removed 0 bases from V and 6 bases from J, with 9 bases in between. Germline values: CDR1 SGHRS, CDR2 YFSETQ. The CDR3 spells CASSLGYKNGYTF. CDR3 sequence (DNA): TGCGCCAGCAGCTTGGGATACAAGAATGGCTACACCTTC.

This sequence joins TRBV6-6 and TRBJ2-7; 9 nucleotides agree with TRBD1. The CDR3 length is 16 residues. Germline V gene sequence: CDR1 MNHNY, CDR2 SVGAGI (reference sequence). V trimming: 4 bases; J trimming: 6 bases; junction bases outside the gene matches: 13. CDR3 in amino acids: CASSSSWAGQGAEQYF. CDR3 DNA: TGTGCCAGCAGTTCCTCCTGGGCGGGACAGGGCGCCGAGCAGTACTTC.

The chain joins TRBV20-1 to TRBJ1-1; no reliable D call. The CDR3 contains 14 residues. Trimming cost V 3 bases and J 6 bases, with 17 bases left between them. Germline values: CDR1 DFQATT, CDR2 SNEGSKA (reference sequence). The CDR3 loop reads CSASRIASRPEAFF. The CDR3 DNA reads TGCAGTGCTAGTAGGATCGCCAGCAGGCCTGAAGCTTTCTTT.

The V and J genes are TRBV19 and TRBJ2-5, with D maybe TRBD2 (6 bases). This CDR3 region has 14 residues. Germline CDR1 reads LNHDA; CDR2 reads SQIVND (reference sequence). Trimming took off 4 bases at V and 5 bases at J, with 14 bases between the two ends. DNA of the CDR3: TGTGCCAGTAGTACATCGGGAGTTGGCGAGACCCAGTACTTC. Translating gives CASSTSGVGETQYF.

The V gene is TRBV5-4, the J gene TRBJ2-5; perhaps TRBD1 as D (6 bases). The V end lost 0 bases, the J end lost 3 bases, and 12 bases lay between the germline ends. CDR1 is SGHNT, CDR2 YYREEE, per germline (reference sequence). The CDR3 is 15 residues long. The CDR3 coding sequence is TGTGCCAGCAGCTTGGTAGGATCAGGGGAAGAGACCCAGTACTTC. This gives the protein CASSLVGSGEETQYF.